The rows below give T cell receptor beta chains drawn from one sample of a study of T-cell memory formation after mild COVID-19. A single record per CDR3 protein comes from TCRdb applying MiXCR to the 5' RACE reads. In the table there are roughly 400,000 distinct CDR3 sequences, roughly 15% of which are singletons. Sequencing was done on a sample of PBMCs or a T cell subset sorted from them (not recorded which). All receptors derive from a young man who had mild COVID-19 (a few samples of this study predate the infection). Cell type and time point are not known. CDR3s include the opening cysteine and the closing phenylalanine or tryptophan. Fields, in order: V gene, clone size, D gene, J gene, CDR3 protein, CDR3 DNA. The D gene is left open where the match is weak. Not all rows give a size; the values are once, few, many and, for expanded clones, a class.

V gene: TRBV6-6; clone size: few; D gene: -; J gene: TRBJ2-3; CDR3 protein: CASSYSAFRAQYF; CDR3 DNA: TGTGCCAGCAGTTACTCGGCTTTTCGGGCGCAGTATTTT
V gene: TRBV7-9; clone size: few; D gene: -; J gene: TRBJ1-2; CDR3 protein: CASSLLAVNVGYGYTF; CDR3 DNA: TGTGCCAGCAGCTTATTGGCGGTTAACGTCGGCTATGGCTACACCTTC
V gene: TRBV7-2; clone size: -; D gene: -; J gene: TRBJ1-5; CDR3 protein: CASSLLGDQPQHF; CDR3 DNA: TGTGCCAGCAGCTTACTCGGAGATCAGCCCCAGCATTTT
V gene: TRBV9; clone size: few; D gene: TRBD2; J gene: TRBJ2-3; CDR3 protein: CASSAAAGGTDTQYF; CDR3 DNA: TGTGCCAGCAGCGCGGCAGCGGGGGGCACAGATACGCAGTATTTT
V gene: TRBV4-3; clone size: many; D gene: TRBD2; J gene: TRBJ2-3; CDR3 protein: CASSQTSEAQYF; CDR3 DNA: TGCGCCAGCAGCCAGACTAGCGAAGCGCAGTATTTT
V gene: TRBV11-2; clone size: few; D gene: -; J gene: TRBJ2-3; CDR3 protein: CASSPLKGSPLTDTQYF; CDR3 DNA: TGTGCCAGCAGCCCACTAAAGGGTAGCCCACTCACAGATACGCAGTATTTT
V gene: TRBV6-1; clone size: -; D gene: -; J gene: TRBJ2-3; CDR3 protein: CAGSGLGRQDTQYF; CDR3 DNA: TGTGCCGGGTCCGGGCTGGGGCGGCAGGATACGCAGTATTTT
V gene: TRBV20-1; clone size: -; D gene: TRBD1; J gene: TRBJ1-3; CDR3 protein: CSAYHPGQSGNTIYF; CDR3 DNA: TGCAGTGCTTATCATCCGGGACAGTCTGGAAACACCATATATTTT
V gene: TRBV30; clone size: -; D gene: -; J gene: TRBJ2-2; CDR3 protein: CAWRGFVNTGELFF; CDR3 DNA: TGTGCCTGGAGGGGGTTTGTGAACACCGGGGAGCTGTTTTTT
V gene: TRBV12-3/TRBV12-4; clone size: -; D gene: TRBD1; J gene: TRBJ1-1; CDR3 protein: CASSLGRGENTEAFF; CDR3 DNA: TGTGCCAGCAGTTTAGGCAGGGGGGAAAACACTGAAGCTTTCTTT
V gene: TRBV5-1; clone size: once; D gene: TRBD1; J gene: TRBJ1-6; CDR3 protein: CASSSTGGEHYSPLHF; CDR3 DNA: TGCGCCAGCAGCTCGACAGGGGGTGAACATTATTCACCCCTCCACTTT
V gene: TRBV11-2; clone size: -; D gene: -; J gene: TRBJ1-2; CDR3 protein: CASSLWTDLYYGYTF; CDR3 DNA: TGTGCCAGCAGCCTCTGGACAGATCTTTACTATGGCTACACCTTC
V gene: TRBV4-2; clone size: -; D gene: -; J gene: TRBJ1-1; CDR3 protein: CASSQGPGSDTEAFF; CDR3 DNA: TGTGCCAGCAGCCAGGGTCCCGGTTCCGACACTGAAGCTTTCTTT
V gene: TRBV29-1; clone size: few; D gene: -; J gene: TRBJ1-3; CDR3 protein: CSVEQGNTIYF; CDR3 DNA: TGCAGCGTTGAGCAAGGAAACACCATATATTTT
V gene: TRBV5-5; clone size: many; D gene: -; J gene: TRBJ1-5; CDR3 protein: CASSFNQPQHF; CDR3 DNA: TGTGCCAGCAGCTTCAATCAGCCCCAGCATTTT
V gene: TRBV20-1; clone size: -; D gene: -; J gene: TRBJ2-1; CDR3 protein: CSAREGREFF; CDR3 DNA: TGCAGTGCTAGAGAGGGAAGGGAGTTCTTC
V gene: TRBV12-3/TRBV12-4; clone size: many; D gene: -; J gene: TRBJ2-1; CDR3 protein: CASRPRHGNEQFF; CDR3 DNA: TGTGCCAGCCGGCCACGTCATGGAAATGAGCAGTTCTTC
V gene: TRBV4-3; clone size: few; D gene: TRBD1; J gene: TRBJ2-5; CDR3 protein: CASSRETGEGETQYF; CDR3 DNA: TGCGCCAGCAGCCGGGAGACAGGGGAAGGAGAGACCCAGTACTTC
V gene: TRBV12-3/TRBV12-4; clone size: many; D gene: -; J gene: TRBJ1-2; CDR3 protein: CASSLGNGYTF; CDR3 DNA: TGTGCCAGCAGTTTAGGGAATGGCTACACCTTC
V gene: TRBV7-2; clone size: -; D gene: -; J gene: TRBJ2-2; CDR3 protein: CASSLAGAGELFF; CDR3 DNA: TGTGCCAGCAGCTTAGCAGGGGCCGGGGAGCTGTTTTTT
V gene: TRBV27; clone size: few; D gene: -; J gene: TRBJ1-2; CDR3 protein: CASSFTRGNGYTF; CDR3 DNA: TGTGCCAGCAGTTTTACTCGTGGAAATGGCTACACCTTC
V gene: TRBV6-5; clone size: -; D gene: TRBD2; J gene: TRBJ2-1; CDR3 protein: CASSYSRAGGPNEQFF; CDR3 DNA: TGTGCCAGCAGTTACTCGCGAGCGGGGGGCCCCAATGAGCAGTTCTTC
V gene: TRBV29-1; clone size: few; D gene: -; J gene: TRBJ2-7; CDR3 protein: CSVEGQAPYEQYF; CDR3 DNA: TGCAGCGTTGAAGGACAGGCCCCCTACGAGCAGTACTTC
V gene: TRBV5-6; clone size: many; D gene: -; J gene: TRBJ2-3; CDR3 protein: CASSLFQMGTDTQYF; CDR3 DNA: TGTGCCAGCAGCTTGTTCCAGATGGGGACAGATACGCAGTATTTT
V gene: TRBV6-2/TRBV6-3; clone size: many; D gene: -; J gene: TRBJ2-4; CDR3 protein: CASSPGLIPLAKNIQYF; CDR3 DNA: TGTGCCAGCAGCCCGGGACTTATCCCTCTAGCCAAAAACATTCAGTACTTC
V gene: TRBV6-2/TRBV6-3; clone size: -; D gene: -; J gene: TRBJ2-7; CDR3 protein: CASSPPAYEQYF; CDR3 DNA: TGTGCCAGCAGTCCTCCTGCCTACGAGCAGTACTTC
V gene: TRBV18; clone size: -; D gene: -; J gene: TRBJ2-5; CDR3 protein: CASSPPSRQQETQYF; CDR3 DNA: TGTGCCAGCTCCCCTCCTTCCCGACAGCAAGAGACCCAGTACTTC